The 20 T cell receptor beta chains below were found in one sample sequenced in a study of cytomegalovirus exposure and HLA in healthy donors (dated by TCRdb to 2015 to 2018). Libraries were made using the immunoSEQ multiplex PCR assay. For the multiplex PCR, a mixture combining 60 forward primers for TCR Vbeta segments and 13 reverse primers for TCR Jbeta segments was used. TCRdb limited this immuneACCESS table to in-frame rearrangements with V and J called. A share of clones is missing; checked studies link under half to unresolved V genes, and the rest is unexplained. The sample table shows some 66,000 clones, and roughly 80% are seen once. Less than 3% of the sample is held by the ten biggest clonotypes. Sequenced material: PBMCs. Receptors originate from a woman younger than 45 in good health and CMV-seronegative.

The table lists this clone with a count of one. The chain combines TRBV11-3 with TRBJ2-2; 9 bases are shared with TRBD1. The CDR3 runs to 16 residues. CDR1 and CDR2 from the germline V gene are SGHNT and YENEEA. V dropped 5 bases and J dropped 4; count of bases not matched to a gene: 8. In DNA, the CDR3 is TGTGCCAGCAGCCCCGCCGGGACAGGGACCACCGGGGAGCTGTTTTTT. Its translation is CASSPAGTGTTGELFF.

The chain uses TRBV13 and TRBJ1-1, with 7 positions matching TRBD1. Per germline, CDR1 PRHDT and CDR2 FYEKMQ (reference sequence). Germline trimming cut 3 bases from V and 4 bases from J; bases unmatched to any gene: 5. The CDR3 contains 14 residues. CDR3 sequence: CASSFRQGGTEAFF. DNA for the CDR3: TGTGCCAGCAGCTTTAGACAGGGAGGCACTGAAGCTTTCTTT.

This clone was detected only once. The chain uses TRBV12-5 and TRBJ1-6; 9 bases map to TRBD1. Germline CDR1 is LGHNT and CDR2 is FRNRAP. Germline trimming cut 5 bases from V and 7 bases from J; bases unmatched to any gene: 6. The CDR3 runs 15 residues. CDR3 nucleotide sequence: TGTGCTAGTGGTACGGACAGGGGAGGGAATTCACCCCTCCACTTT. Translation gives CASGTDRGGNSPLHF.

J is TRBJ1-4 and V is TRBV5-1; D call uncertain. Trimming removed 0 bases at V and 4 bases at J, with 7 bases between. The CDR3 is made up of 14 amino acids. Per the germline V gene, CDR1 is SGHRS and CDR2 is YFSETQ. CDR3 loop: CASSLGENNEKLFF. In DNA form, the CDR3 reads TGCGCCAGCAGCTTGGGGGAGAATAATGAAAAACTGTTTTTT.

This clone was observed a handful of times. The V and J genes are TRBV5-1 and TRBJ1-6; possible D gene TRBD1, 5 bases. The CDR3 is 16 amino acids. V gave up 4 bases and J gave up 8 bases, with 19 bases separating them. From germline, CDR1 is SGHRS and CDR2 YFSETQ. In DNA, the CDR3 is TGCGCCAGCAGCGGAAGGGCAGGGTCTTTGGATTCACCCCTCCACTTT. Protein sequence: CASSGRAGSLDSPLHF.

This chain joins TRBV25-1 and TRBJ2-5; 7 nucleotides match TRBD1. V was clipped by 8 bases and J by 2 bases; unmatched bases: 8. The CDR3 has 14 amino acids. CDR1 MGHDK and CDR2 SYGVNS come from the germline V gene. This CDR3 reads CASATGTAQETQYF. DNA of the CDR3: TGTGCCAGCGCCACCGGGACAGCTCAAGAGACCCAGTACTTC.

The chain carries TRBV5-1 and TRBJ1-1, with TRBD1 identical over 10 bases. CDR1 is SGHRS, CDR2 YFSETQ, per germline. V was clipped by 4 bases and J by 4 bases; unmatched bases: 7. The CDR3 is made up of 15 amino acids. CDR3 DNA sequence: TGCGCCAGCAGCCCCCGGGACAGGGGATCCACTGAAGCTTTCTTT. Encoded protein: CASSPRDRGSTEAFF.

V is TRBV5-1 and J is TRBJ2-5, with D possibly TRBD2 on 5 matching bases. The germline V gene has CDR1 SGHRS and CDR2 YFSETQ. The CDR3 is 16 residues long. The V end lost 0 bases, the J end lost 5 bases, and 17 bases lay between the germline ends. DNA of the CDR3: TGCGCCAGCAGCTTGGGGGTAGCATGGGAGAGGGAGACCCAGTACTTC. It translates to CASSLGVAWERETQYF. The complete variable domain, with remaining parts taken from reference TRBV5-1 and TRBJ2-5, reads KAGVTQTPRYLIKTRGQQVTLSCSPISGHRSVSWYQQTPGQGLQFLFEYFSETQRNKGNFPGRFSGRQFSNSRSEMNVSTLELGDSALYLCASSLGVAWERETQYFGPGTRLLVL.

The chain couples TRBV5-1 to TRBJ1-2; 10 bases match TRBD1. The CDR3 is 15 amino acids. V trimming: 3 bases; J trimming: 6 bases; junction bases outside the gene matches: 8. Per germline, CDR1 SGHRS and CDR2 YFSETQ. The CDR3 loop reads CASSWRTGGYNGYTF. The DNA for the CDR3 is TGCGCCAGCAGCTGGCGGACAGGGGGATATAATGGCTACACCTTC.

The chain recombines TRBV7-7 with TRBJ2-5; no clear D gene. The CDR3 spans 14 residues. Germline V gene lookup returns CDR1 SSHAT and CDR2 FNYEAQ (reference sequence). V was clipped by 4 bases and J by 1 base, with 10 bases between them. The CDR3 DNA is TGTGCCAGCAGCTACCAACCCAGCCAAGAGACCCAGTACTTC. It translates to CASSYQPSQETQYF. The full variable domain, rest sourced from reference TRBV7-7 and TRBJ2-5, is GAGVSQSPRYKVTKRGQDVTLRCDPISSHATLYWYQQALGQGPEFLTYFNYEAQPDKSGLPSDRFSAERPEGSISTLTIQRTEQRDSAMYRCASSYQPSQETQYFGPGTRLLVL.

This clone has more than one count but fewer than ten. DNA for the CDR3: TGTGCCAGCAGTTACAGGCAGGGGCGTCCCTACGAGCAGTACTTC. This codes for CASSYRQGRPYEQYF. V usage is TRBV6-5 and J usage is TRBJ2-7, with a weak D call TRBD1 (6 bases). The CDR3 is made up of 15 amino acids. The V end lost 2 bases, the J end lost 2 bases, and 13 bases lay between the germline ends. Germline assignment: CDR1 MNHEY and CDR2 SVGAGI.

The V and J genes are TRBV6-5 and TRBJ1-3; 7 nucleotides line up with TRBD1. The germline V gene encodes CDR1 MNHEY and CDR2 SVGAGI. V trimming: 6 bases; J trimming: 7 bases; junction bases outside the gene matches: 9. CDR3 length equals 14 residues. CDR3 sequence reads: CASRTQGVSNTIYF. The CDR3 DNA sequence: TGTGCCAGCAGAACTCAGGGGGTGTCGAACACCATATATTTT.

This chain joins TRBV27 and TRBJ1-2; a weak D match, TRBD1 (6 bases). Germline V lookup: CDR1 MNHEY, CDR2 SMNVEV (reference sequence). V lost 3 bases to trimming and J lost 6 bases, with 20 bases between them. CDR3 length: 16 residues. The CDR3 bases are TGTGCCAGCAGTTTTTCCCGGACAGAGAGAGCTAATGGCTACACCTTC. Protein: CASSFSRTERANGYTF.

In regard to this clone: Compared with germline, one end of the junction differs, possibly owing to a read error. This sequence joins TRBV28 and TRBJ2-7; 13 bases line up with TRBD2. This CDR3 comprises 15 residues. Germline loops: CDR1 MDHEN, CDR2 SYDVKM. CDR3: CASSPGLAGAYGQYF. CDR3 DNA sequence: TGTGCCAGCAGTCCCGGACTAGCGGGGGCCTACGGGCAGTACTTC.

The rearrangement joins TRBV5-1 to TRBJ2-7, with 7 bases fitting TRBD1. J was trimmed by 1 base and V by 7 bases; bases with no gene match: 8. Germline lookup yields CDR1 SGHRS and CDR2 YFSETQ. This CDR3 is built from 14 residues. The CDR3 DNA reads as TGCGCCAGCGGCCACCGGGACAGTTCCTACGAGCAGTACTTC. Translating gives CASGHRDSSYEQYF.

This rearrangement joins TRBV7-2 to TRBJ1-3; 7 nucleotides line up with TRBD1. V trimming: 2 bases; J trimming: 1 base; junction bases outside the gene matches: 11. The CDR3 loop spans 18 amino acids. Germline-derived CDR1 and CDR2 are SGHTA and FQGNSA. CDR3 loop: CASSLNDRALKSGNTIYF. The DNA for the CDR3 is TGTGCCAGCAGCTTAAACGACAGGGCGTTGAAATCTGGAAACACCATATATTTT.

The J gene is TRBJ1-1, the V gene TRBV10-3; D is unresolved. The V end lost 7 bases, the J end lost 0 bases, and 9 bases lay between the germline ends. CDR3 length: 13 amino acids. Germline CDR1 ENHRY, CDR2 SYGVKD. CDR3 amino acids: CAIMKEMNTEAFF. CDR3 bases: TGTGCCATCATGAAGGAGATGAACACTGAAGCTTTCTTT.

The CDR3 reads CASSSQRGGQDTQYF. The DNA for the CDR3 is TGTGCCAGCAGCTCCCAGCGGGGGGGCCAAGATACGCAGTATTTT. The rearrangement links TRBV7-2 to TRBJ2-3; the match to TRBD2 covers 10 bases. V was pared by 4 bases and J by 5 bases, with 6 bases of the junction left unmatched. The CDR3 length is 15 residues. Germline V CDR1 and CDR2: SGHTA, FQGNSA. Full variable domain (missing parts from reference TRBV7-2 and TRBJ2-3): GAGVSQSPSNKVTEKGKDVELRCDPISGHTALYWYRQSLGQGLEFLIYFQGNSAPDKSGLPSDRFSAERTGGSVSTLTIQRTQQEDSAVYLCASSSQRGGQDTQYFGPGTRLTVL.

This chain uses TRBV7-9 with TRBJ2-3, with D possibly being TRBD2 (7 bases). Germline CDR1 reads SEHNR; CDR2 reads FQNEAQ (reference sequence). V was trimmed by 8 bases and J by 2 bases, leaving 11 bases between them. This CDR3 is 13 amino acids long. This CDR3 reads CASGGAPTDTQYF. The CDR3 DNA follows: TGTGCCAGCGGGGGGGCCCCCACAGATACGCAGTATTTT.

V is TRBV7-2 and J is TRBJ2-2; TRBD2 might be the D (6 bases). V was trimmed by 5 bases and J by 9 bases, leaving 16 bases between them. CDR3 length: 14 residues. Germline V gives CDR1 SGHTA, CDR2 FQGNSA. The CDR3 loop is CASSGSGGNRELFF. The CDR3 DNA sequence: TGTGCCAGCAGCGGAAGTGGGGGGAACAGGGAGCTGTTTTTT.